The T cell receptor beta chain under discussion was sequenced for a study of T cell responses to AZD1222 COVID-19 vaccine. General study points: In a largely white British group with more females than males, clonal diversity was possibly underestimated. Sampled repertoires all dated from after the peak T cell response. Spike-specific TCR breadth and depth rose after two AZD1222 doses. Regions 160-218 and 743-854 dominated among vaccine-associated CD4 TCRs spanning spike.

Some clones are missing from TCRdb's copy, which holds only in-frame ones; the method was immunoSEQ multiplex PCR. The top ten clones hold 4.2% of a sample with around 100,000 clones, around 87% of them seen once. Regarding this clone: Antigen unknown.

The V end lost 3 bases, the J end lost 4 bases, and 6 bases lay between the germline ends. Germline-derived CDR1 and CDR2 are SGHTA and FQGNSA. The CDR3 length is 12 residues. This TCR was recovered from an adult in good health. V usage is TRBV7-2 and J usage is TRBJ1-1, with D uncertain. Sequenced material: peripheral blood, taken on day 0 of MenACWY control vaccination. CDR3: CASSLRATEAFF. DNA for the CDR3: TGTGCCAGCAGCTTGAGGGCCACTGAAGCTTTCTTT.